This section outlines one T cell receptor beta chain sequence together with its context. This clone was picked up one time. Its antigen has not been determined. No quality values exist for individual bases; no much larger clone is one base distant. The germline V gene encodes CDR1 KGHSH and CDR2 LQKENI. The CDR3, cysteine through phenylalanine, is 16 amino acids long. The DNA shown is the 48-base CDR3, in frame from base 1. V is cut back by 3 bases and J by 1 base, with 5 bases in the junction unmatched. Separate from the roughly 660-subject first cohort, the validation cohort of 120 subjects was the group to which the donors belonged. These data are taken from a study of cytomegalovirus exposure and HLA in healthy donors (dated by TCRdb to 2016 to 2017). About the study as a whole: The 650 to 750 repertoires of the first cohort and the approximately 130 validation repertoires were produced on the same platform, according to a later analysis. High-throughput TCR immunosequencing, statistical association of individual TCRs with disease status, and machine learning were combined to predict cytomegalovirus infection status. The aim of the study was to test whether cataloging public T cell receptors could identify signatures of past pathogen exposure. Along with the approximately 600-subject first cohort, a separate validation cohort of over a hundred different subjects was used. What the research found in general, with its limitations: While some public TCRs were present in many individuals, most TCR sequences turned up only very rarely across donors. A later analysis found that TCRs clustered in the first cohort also tended to co-occur in the 120 validation repertoires, with just under 95% of cluster scores above 0. In the study, roughly 160 TCR beta chains were listed as associated with cytomegalovirus. A few of the identified cytomegalovirus-associated TCR beta chains were confirmed in vitro to be specific for cytomegalovirus antigens. The authors suggested that the approach could potentially be extended to other disease states and immunological phenotypes. A later analysis lacked HLA typing for the validation cohort, so it scored co-occurrence in that cohort across all 120 or so repertoires. Cytomegalovirus status was reported to be diagnosed by the classifier with high specificity and sensitivity in both the original and validation cohorts.

Library preparation employed the immunoSEQ multiplex PCR assay. The original methods were these. A statistical classification framework was developed to diagnose cytomegalovirus status using the catalog of TCR beta chain sequences. TCRdb stores this immuneACCESS table with in-frame sequences only. Part of the clones is absent; in the studies checked, under half of the shortfall reflects unresolved V genes, and no reason is known for the rest. The V and J calls and clone size come from that table; D and trimming were worked out from the DNA. The sample table records some 110,000 clones; more than 70% of these occur just once. The ten largest make up approximately 1.8% of the sample.

Recombination linked TRBV18 to TRBJ1-5; 8 bases in the middle match TRBD1. This TCR was recovered from a man younger than 35 in good health and CMV-seronegative. Sequencing used PBMCs. The CDR3 is CASSPGQVGSNQPQHF. The DNA is TGTGCCAGCTCACCGGGACAGGTGGGGAGCAATCAGCCCCAGCATTTT.